The 2 T cell receptor beta chains below were found in one sample sequenced in a study of blood T cell repertoires in COVID-19. Generated by immunoSEQ multiplex PCR, the TCRdb table keeps only in-frame clones and is missing some. The sample includes some 48,000 clones, approximately 86% of them seen just once. Sequenced material: peripheral blood. These receptors were obtained from a woman older than 75 with acute or convalescent COVID-19.

This chain joins TRBV10-3 and TRBJ1-3; the D is unclear. Trimming removed 6 bases from V and 2 bases from J, with 5 bases in between. In germline, CDR1 is ENHRY, CDR2 SYGVKD. The CDR3 covers 12 residues. The CDR3 here is CAIRRTGNTIYF. In DNA, the CDR3 is TGTGCCATCAGGCGGACTGGAAACACCATATATTTT.

This clone has only one observation. The genes are TRBV19 and TRBJ2-1; 8 bases align to TRBD1. The length of the CDR3 is 17 residues. Germline CDR1 LNHDA, CDR2 SQIVND (reference sequence). V was clipped by 2 bases and J by 0 bases; unmatched bases: 6. For the CDR3, the DNA is TGTGCCAGTAGTATATCCAGGGGGCAGAGCTCCTACAATGAGCAGTTCTTC. Residues: CASSISRGQSSYNEQFF.